Listed below are T cell receptor beta chains from one sample, sequenced in a study of blood T cell repertoires in COVID-19. Measured with immunoSEQ multiplex PCR; TCRdb has only the in-frame clones, and not every one. This table has about 140,000 clones, approximately 86% appearing once. The sample comprised peripheral blood. Receptors were obtained from an older man with acute or convalescent COVID-19. CDR3s include the opening cysteine and the closing phenylalanine or tryptophan. Each record gives: D gene, J gene, V gene, clone size, CDR3 protein, CDR3 DNA. D genes are given only for firm matches. A clone size is listed for some rows: how often the clone was seen (once, few, many), or a class if it is expanded.

>-|TRBJ2-7|TRBV13|-
CASSLAGVGDTLYEQYF
TGTGCCAGCAGCTTAGCAGGGGTCGGGGATACCCTCTACGAGCAGTACTTC
>-|TRBJ1-5|TRBV2|-
CASSFGTLSNQPQHF
TGTGCCAGCAGTTTCGGGACACTTAGCAATCAGCCCCAGCATTTT
>TRBD2|TRBJ2-1|TRBV24-1|-
CATSDLTASGSRHEQFF
TGTGCCACCAGTGATCTAACGGCTAGCGGGAGCAGGCATGAGCAGTTCTTC
>-|TRBJ2-7|TRBV11-2|-
CASSLGLLVSPGEQYF
TGTGCCAGCAGCTTAGGATTGTTAGTATCCCCGGGCGAGCAGTACTTC
>-|TRBJ1-3|TRBV10-2|-
CASSDPGIRTGNTIYF
TGCGCCAGCAGTGACCCCGGGATCCGGACGGGAAACACCATATATTTT
>-|TRBJ2-7|TRBV18|-
CASSPRADRPYEQYF
TGTGCCAGCTCACCACGGGCGGACAGACCCTACGAGCAGTACTTC
>-|TRBJ2-7|TRBV2|-
CASKRGQQYEQYF
TGTGCCAGCAAGCGCGGACAGCAGTACGAGCAGTACTTC
>-|TRBJ1-4|TRBV24-1|-
CATSDPNDSATNEKLFF
TGTGCCACCAGTGATCCCAACGACAGTGCAACTAATGAAAAACTGTTTTTT
>-|TRBJ1-2|TRBV9|-
CASGASYGYTF
TGTGCCAGCGGCGCGAGCTATGGCTACACCTTC
>-|TRBJ2-6|TRBV2|-
CASSGNRGGNVLTF
TGTGCCAGCAGTGGAAATAGGGGGGGCAACGTCCTGACTTTC
>-|TRBJ1-2|TRBV6-4|-
CASSDPGGGYTF
TGTGCCAGCAGTGACCCAGGTGGCGGCTACACCTTC
>-|TRBJ2-7|TRBV3-1/TRBV3-2|-
CASSATQGISYEQYF
TGTGCCAGCAGCGCCACCCAGGGGATATCCTACGAGCAGTACTTC
>-|TRBJ2-3|TRBV18|-
CASGLLADTQYF
TGTGCCAGTGGACTTTTGGCAGATACGCAGTATTTT
>TRBD1|TRBJ1-2|TRBV24-1|-
CATSDPSTGGAFYGYTF
TGTGCCACCAGTGACCCTTCGACAGGGGGCGCCTTCTATGGCTACACCTTC
>-|TRBJ2-2|TRBV29-1|-
CSAAQGSGELFF
TGCAGCGCCGCTCAGGGATCCGGGGAGCTGTTTTTT
>-|TRBJ2-1|TRBV19|-
CASSIRHLGGEQFF
TGTGCCAGTAGTATTCGCCACCTCGGGGGTGAGCAGTTCTTC
>TRBD1|TRBJ2-7|TRBV2|-
CASSDPQTGGSYEQYF
TGTGCCAGCAGCGACCCTCAGACAGGGGGCTCCTACGAGCAGTACTTC
>-|TRBJ2-2|TRBV12-5|few
CASGPEGSNTGELFF
TGTGCTAGTGGTCCCGAGGGTTCGAACACCGGGGAGCTGTTTTTT
>-|TRBJ1-4|TRBV18|-
CASSPSQGINEKLFF
TGTGCCAGCTCACCATCGCAGGGGATTAATGAAAAACTGTTTTTT
>TRBD1|TRBJ1-3|TRBV2|-
CASSRQGAGGNTIYF
TGTGCCAGCAGTCGACAGGGGGCTGGTGGAAACACCATATATTTT
>TRBD1|TRBJ1-5|TRBV6-6|-
CASSWGQGLSNQPQHF
TGTGCCAGCAGTTGGGGACAGGGGTTAAGCAATCAGCCCCAGCATTTT
>-|TRBJ2-5|TRBV7-3|-
CASSLEPTRSETQYF
TGTGCCAGCAGCTTAGAACCCACAAGGAGCGAGACCCAGTACTTC
>-|TRBJ1-6|TRBV15|-
CATSRSVGKGFLSSYNSPLHF
TGTGCCACCAGCAGATCCGTAGGAAAGGGGTTTCTAAGCTCCTATAATTCACCCCTCCACTTT
>TRBD1|TRBJ2-5|TRBV5-1|-
CASSLVGTGRETQYF
TGCGCCAGCAGCTTGGTGGGGACAGGGAGAGAGACCCAGTACTTC
>-|TRBJ2-3|TRBV28|-
CASSLLWGRDTQYF
TGTGCCAGCAGTTTATTATGGGGGCGAGATACGCAGTATTTT
>TRBD1|TRBJ2-1|TRBV28|once
CASRESDREQFF
TGTGCCAGCAGGGAGTCGGACAGGGAGCAGTTCTTC
>TRBD1|TRBJ2-2|TRBV6-5|-
CASTRDRRGTGELFF
TGTGCCAGCACCAGGGACAGAAGGGGTACCGGGGAGCTGTTTTTT
>-|TRBJ1-5|TRBV30|-
CAWRRGGSNQPQHF
TGTGCCTGGAGACGAGGAGGGAGTAACCAGCCCCAGCATTTT
>TRBD2|TRBJ2-1|TRBV18|-
CASSPLAGGYNEQFF
TGTGCCAGCTCACCACTGGCGGGGGGTTACAATGAGCAGTTCTTC
>TRBD2|TRBJ2-3|TRBV5-1|-
CASSLAHLAGGTDTQYF
TGCGCCAGCAGCTTGGCCCACCTAGCGGGGGGCACAGATACGCAGTATTTT
>TRBD1|TRBJ2-5|TRBV5-4|-
CASSLQGASETQYF
TGTGCCAGCAGCTTGCAGGGGGCGTCGGAGACCCAGTACTTC
>TRBD1|TRBJ2-2|TRBV19|-
CASSKPGQGMVGELFF
TGTGCCAGTAGTAAACCGGGACAGGGGATGGTCGGGGAGCTGTTTTTT
>-|TRBJ2-7|TRBV15|-
CATSRDKRSEQYF
TGTGCCACCAGCAGAGATAAAAGGAGCGAGCAGTACTTC
>TRBD1|TRBJ1-6|TRBV2|-
CASNPGQGNSPLHF
TGTGCCAGCAATCCGGGACAGGGAAATTCACCCCTCCACTTT
>-|TRBJ1-1|TRBV15|-
CATRGTREAFF
TGTGCCACCAGGGGGACTAGAGAAGCTTTCTTT
>-|TRBJ2-2|TRBV10-3|few
CAISDLNTGELFF
TGTGCCATCAGTGACCTTAACACCGGGGAGCTGTTTTTT
>-|TRBJ2-3|TRBV7-6|-
CASSWGLSSTDTQYF
TGTGCCAGCAGCTGGGGACTGAGCAGTACAGATACGCAGTATTTT
>TRBD2|TRBJ2-2|TRBV5-1|-
CASSLVAGGPGTGELFF
TGCGCCAGCAGCTTAGTAGCGGGAGGGCCCGGGACCGGGGAGCTGTTTTTT
>-|TRBJ1-1|TRBV2|-
CASGSVPNTEAFF
TGTGCCAGCGGGAGCGTGCCTAACACTGAAGCTTTCTTT
>TRBD1|TRBJ1-1|TRBV9|-
CASSRQGESTEAFF
TGTGCCAGCTCCCGACAGGGGGAAAGCACTGAAGCTTTCTTT
>-|TRBJ2-1|TRBV29-1|-
CSVEANLDEQFF
TGCAGCGTTGAAGCTAACCTCGATGAGCAGTTCTTC
>-|TRBJ1-1|TRBV21-1|-
CASSKGGTEAFF
TGTGCCAGCAGCAAAGGCGGCACTGAAGCTTTCTTT
>-|TRBJ1-4|TRBV11-2|-
CASRYSGTLNEKLFF
TGTGCCAGCCGATATAGCGGGACCCTGAATGAAAAACTGTTTTTT
>-|TRBJ1-6|TRBV12-2|once
CASRPPGTGINNSPLHF
TGTGCAAGTCGCCCTCCCGGGACAGGGATAAATAATTCACCCCTCCACTTT
>-|TRBJ1-5|TRBV28|-
CASSSSLQGVGSNQPQHF
TGTGCCAGCAGTTCCTCACTACAGGGAGTCGGGAGCAATCAGCCCCAGCATTTT
>-|TRBJ1-1|TRBV18|-
CASSPGRARDTEAFF
TGTGCCAGCTCACCAGGGCGGGCCAGAGACACTGAAGCTTTCTTT
>-|TRBJ2-2|TRBV6-5|-
CASSHSSTGELFF
TGTGCCAGCAGTCACTCGAGCACCGGGGAGCTGTTTTTT
>-|TRBJ1-4|TRBV18|-
CASSPTTASNEKLFF
TGTGCCAGCTCACCCACGACAGCCTCTAATGAAAAACTGTTTTTT
>-|TRBJ2-2|TRBV9|-
CASSVRTSNTGELFF
TGTGCCAGCAGCGTAAGGACTTCGAACACCGGGGAGCTGTTTTTT
>-|TRBJ2-5|TRBV7-2|-
CASSSPGDSDVLRETQYF
TGTGCCAGCAGTTCCCCCGGGGACTCAGACGTCCTCCGAGAGACCCAGTACTTC
>TRBD1|TRBJ1-3|TRBV2|-
CASGPRQGDTIYF
TGTGCCAGCGGCCCCAGACAGGGGGACACCATATATTTT
>-|TRBJ2-5|TRBV29-1|-
CSVFVETQYF
TGCAGCGTGTTCGTAGAGACCCAGTACTTC
>TRBD1|TRBJ1-1|TRBV9|-
CASSVEGQGATEAFF
TGTGCCAGCAGCGTAGAGGGACAGGGGGCAACTGAAGCTTTCTTT
>TRBD1|TRBJ1-2|TRBV3-1/TRBV3-2|-
CASSLTGDYGYTF
TGTGCCAGCAGCCTCACAGGGGACTATGGCTACACCTTC
>TRBD2|TRBJ2-2|TRBV11-2|-
CASSRTGTSPTGELFF
TGTGCCAGCAGTCGCACTGGGACTAGCCCAACCGGGGAGCTGTTTTTT
>-|TRBJ1-3|TRBV18|-
CASSPPTGTGNTIYF
TGTGCCAGCTCACCCCCCACAGGGACTGGAAACACCATATATTTT
>TRBD2|TRBJ2-1|TRBV9|-
CASSAGLAGGPGEEQFF
TGTGCCAGCAGCGCAGGACTAGCGGGAGGGCCGGGGGAAGAGCAGTTCTTC